The present T cell receptor beta chain was sequenced within a study of cytomegalovirus exposure and HLA in healthy donors (dated by TCRdb to about 2017). Regarding the complete study: An earlier analysis of roughly 630 of the donors reported roughly 300 Gb of sequence data and 117 million unique TCR beta sequences from roughly 180 million T cells. Every discovery cohort repertoire had been produced on one sequencing platform. In an earlier analysis of 587 of the donors, high-throughput TCR beta sequencing was used to judge whether each TCR beta V gene segment behaved as functional or pseudogenic. About 280 gigabases of sequencing data and tens of millions of unique TCR sequences were included in an early release covering roughly 600 HLA-typed donors. A later genetic analysis used genome-wide SNP genotypes for about 65% of the 666 donors, treating that subset as a discovery cohort. HLA typing included class I and class II loci at four-digit resolution. Donor age, sex, ethnicity and CMV serostatus were compiled together with the repertoire data. The study profiled the T cell repertoires of under 850 subjects by immunosequencing and related them to cytomegalovirus serostatus. Among around 400 genotyped donors of the cohort, an average of around 250,000 unique TCR beta nucleotide sequences was sequenced per donor, of which roughly 18% were non-productive. Four to six DR-DQ haplotypes were handled as single units for association and clustering, since linkage in the cohort was strong. The genetic ancestry cluster associated with self-reported Caucasian donors included over 80% of the roughly 360 genotyped donors. To predict cytomegalovirus infection status, the study brought together high-throughput TCR immunosequencing, statistical association of individual TCRs with disease status, and machine learning. A later analysis re-analyzed previously published TCR beta repertoires from 550 to 700 donors and added high-resolution HLA genotyping to study TCR occurrence patterns. The later analysis used no new phenotypic data to find candidate immune exposures, relying instead on TCR beta sequences and their occurrence across donors. The study was designed to test whether signatures of past pathogen exposure could be identified by cataloging public T cell receptors. Besides the first cohort of under 700 subjects, a separate validation cohort made up of roughly 120 different subjects was used. Typing coverage differed by locus: A, B, C, DRB1 and DQB1 were typed in roughly 620-630 donors, DQA1 in 522, DPA1 in some 570, and DPB1 in just under 490. Summary of the overall study and its limitations: Across donors, most TCR sequences were observed very rarely, whereas some public TCRs were present in many individuals. Immune exposure information for the cohort was limited to CMV serostatus. In a later genetic analysis, fewer N-insertions in productive TCRs were reported among donors in an Asian-associated ancestry cluster than the roughly 640-donor mean. The classifier was reported to diagnose cytomegalovirus status with high specificity and sensitivity in both the original cohort and the validation cohort. Roughly uniform sequencing depth across donors was assumed in presence/absence analyses, although this assumption may not hold. In vitro tests confirmed that a few of the cytomegalovirus-associated TCR beta chains recognize cytomegalovirus antigens. Broadly in line with IMGT annotations, most TCR beta V segments showed up in productive rearrangements about 87% or about 30% of the time in an earlier analysis of 587 of the donors. According to a later analysis, TCR association rates differed among HLA loci, with DRB1 alleles showing the most associated TCRs and HLA-C alleles showing the fewest. When HLA alleles, especially DR and DQ, strongly co-occurred, attributing TCR associations to individual alleles was difficult. The sequencing pipeline was judged likely to have produced a cluster of highly shared sequence variants as a technical artifact. In a later analysis, HLA-associated TCR beta chains were found to be more clonally expanded and to have lower generation probabilities than equally common non-associated chains. Because some donors lacked HLA typing at each locus, the association tests relied only on the typed subset. At a false discovery rate of 0.05, a later analysis linked approximately 18,000 TCR beta sequences to specific HLA alleles. Correlated functional status among segregating V segments might reflect linkage disequilibrium, but an unknown experimental factor could not be ruled out. V-gene and J-gene trimming of TCR beta chains was associated with a missense DCLRE1C variant in a later genetic analysis, and the association was replicated in an independent cohort. Some IMGT-functional V segments, including TRBV6-2 and TRBV6-3, could not be told apart with the 87-base-pair reads, so those segments were excluded. The authors suggested that the approach could potentially be generalized to other disease states and immunological phenotypes. In a later analysis, several top co-occurrence clusters were reported to appear linked to parvovirus B19, influenza, CMV and Epstein-Barr virus. In a later analysis, most CMV-associated TCR beta chains were found to appear HLA-restricted, with HLA associations seemingly driven largely by CMV exposure. Only TCR beta chains were sequenced in this cohort, and the absence of alpha or paired-chain data limited detectable features. A further reported finding was that TCR beta sequences accurately predicted the HLA-A and HLA-B alleles for most subjects in the first cohort. Because counts were too low, about 18 rarely observed V segments, including chromosome 9 orphons, were left out of the earlier analysis of over 550 of the donors. The study listed around 160 TCR beta chains as associated with cytomegalovirus.

To prepare the library, the immunoSEQ multiplex PCR assay was applied. For the multiplex PCR, a mixture combining 60 forward primers for TCR Vbeta segments and 13 reverse primers for TCR Jbeta segments was used. The CDR3 region of rearranged TCR beta genes was amplified from genomic DNA with a multiplex PCR assay. The Illumina HiSeq System was used to sequence the amplified TCR beta libraries as 87-base-pair reads. In the paper's pipeline: In a later analysis, roughly 80 million unique TCR beta chains were counted across the 650 to 700 repertoires, and some 10 million of these chains were shared by at least two donors. Raw reads were error-corrected and collapsed into unique sequences with a nearest-neighbor algorithm that merged closely related sequences to remove PCR and sequencing errors. V, D and J gene segments were assigned by aligning CDR3 sequences to IMGT reference sequences. For a sequence to be retained, a match of at least six nucleotides to both a V gene segment and a J gene segment was required. Rearrangements were called productive when the CDR3 lacked stop codons and stayed in frame with V and J; all others were non-productive. CDR3 was defined by IMGT convention, running from the second conserved V-encoded cysteine to the conserved J-encoded phenylalanine. In an earlier analysis of roughly 580 of the donors, sequences lacking an unambiguous match to a single V gene segment were excluded. An earlier analysis of a few hundred of the donors classified V segments as functional when productive rearrangements were above 56.7% and as segregating when the standard deviation between donors was above 5%. A statistical classification framework was built for diagnosing cytomegalovirus status from the catalog of TCR beta chain sequences. A later analysis assigned V and J genes by comparing TCR nucleotide sequences with IMGT/GENE-DB human TR gene sequences. In a later analysis, CDR3 sequences and most-parsimonious VDJ recombination scenarios were assigned using the TCRdist pipeline. A later analysis defined each TCR beta chain by its CDR3 amino acid sequence plus V-gene family, and excluded reads lacking a unique V-gene family. In a later analysis, a few hundred highly shared, low-generation-probability nucleotide sequences were removed to address suspected cross-contamination and a sequencing artifact. A later analysis calculated a clonal expansion index for each public chain from normalized within-repertoire ranks of inferred template counts. In a later analysis, generation probabilities were computed using a VDJ recombination model fitted to out-of-frame rearrangements, and the results were checked against IGoR. In a later analysis, TCR-TCR, TCR-HLA and TCR-CMV co-occurrence was scored with hypergeometric tests, and a repertoire-size bias correction was applied to TCR pairs. To estimate false discovery rates, a later analysis permuted the HLA or CMV assignments 20 times. In a later analysis, co-occurring TCRs were grouped with DBSCAN, and TCRdist sequence similarity was added when clustering was performed within HLA-allele-positive subsets. For co-occurrence clustering, repertoires with fewer than 30,000 or more than 120,000 public chains were excluded, along with five repertoires with anomalous nucleotide sharing. The table was pulled from immuneACCESS by TCRdb, which kept in-frame rearrangements only. Such tables lose some clones; where checked, under half of the loss comes from unresolved V genes, and the rest has no known cause. That table gives V, J and clone size, and the DNA gave D and trimming. The sample table shows hundreds of thousands of clones, and under 80% are seen once. The ten biggest clones cover 1.8% of the sample.

In the germline V gene, CDR1 corresponds to SGHRS and CDR2 to YFSETQ. The CDR3 numbers 16 residues from cysteine through phenylalanine. Of the read, only the CDR3 DNA is kept; its 48 bases are in frame from base 1. Compared with germline, V lacks 0 bases and J lacks 3 bases; bases without a gene match: 5. The cohort was made up of about 670 healthy bone marrow donors. Cohort members were all nominally healthy when sampled, although unrecorded immune exposures were likely present. The donor was CMV seronegative and belonged to the group of several hundred seronegative cohort members. A peripheral blood sample was provided by each donor, and peripheral blood mononuclear cells were used for TCR beta sequencing. Genomic DNA extraction from the blood cell samples was performed with the Qiagen DNeasy Blood Extraction Kit. Concerning this clone itself: No antigen is known for it. Per-base qualities were not stored, and no clone one base away is much larger.

This receptor was identified in a woman younger than 45 in good health and CMV-seronegative. In this chain, TRBV5-1 is recombined with TRBJ2-1; TRBD2 lines up with 8 middle nucleotides. Input material: PBMCs. The DNA is TGCGCCAGCAGCTTGGAACGGGGGGGCCTCTACAATGAGCAGTTCTTC. This yields the protein CASSLERGGLYNEQFF. When the CDR3 is completed using the reference TRBV5-1 and TRBJ2-1 genes on either side, the full variable domain is KAGVTQTPRYLIKTRGQQVTLSCSPISGHRSVSWYQQTPGQGLQFLFEYFSETQRNKGNFPGRFSGRQFSNSRSEMNVSTLELGDSALYLCASSLERGGLYNEQFFGPGTRLTVL.